Sequencing of this TCR beta chain was carried out in a study of T-cell memory formation after mild COVID-19. Findings and limits, study-wide: The second-wave clones peaking on day 37 were not confirmed as SARS-CoV-2-specific. Largely, contracting CD4+ clones fell within CM and EM, and contracting CD8+ clones within EMRA. Researchers found some responding clones in pre-infection memory, a sign that cross-reactive memory joined.

Comments on this clonotype: The antigen remains undetermined.

Germline V gene sequence: CDR1 SGHTA, CDR2 FQGNSA. The V end lost 5 bases, the J end lost 6 bases, and 10 bases lay between the germline ends. The CDR3 totals 13 residues. One entry per CDR3 protein results from TCRdb running MiXCR on the 5' RACE reads. The data contain approximately 240,000 distinct CDR3 sequences, roughly 15% of them singletons. Sequencing was carried out using PBMCs or a T cell subset sorted from them (not recorded which). The genes are TRBV7-2 and TRBJ2-2; D remains ambiguous. This TCR was sampled from a man younger than 30 who had mild COVID-19 (a few samples of this study predate the infection). Cell type and time point are not known. In nucleotides, the CDR3 is TGTGCCAGCAGCCAAGACTGGTCCGGGGAGCTGTTTTTT. It translates to CASSQDWSGELFF.